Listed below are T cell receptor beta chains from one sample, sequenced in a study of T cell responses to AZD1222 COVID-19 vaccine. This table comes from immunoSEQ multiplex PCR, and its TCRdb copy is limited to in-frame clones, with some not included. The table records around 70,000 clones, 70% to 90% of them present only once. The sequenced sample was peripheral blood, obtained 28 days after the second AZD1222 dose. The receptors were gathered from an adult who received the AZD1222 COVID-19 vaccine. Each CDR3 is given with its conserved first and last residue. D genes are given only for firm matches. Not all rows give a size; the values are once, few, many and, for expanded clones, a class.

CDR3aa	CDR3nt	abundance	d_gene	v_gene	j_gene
CASSLLAGGPDEQFF	TGTGCCAGTAGTTTACTAGCGGGAGGGCCCGATGAGCAGTTCTTC	-	TRBD2	TRBV19	TRBJ2-1
CASSIGTGQLYYGYTF	TGTGCCAGTAGTATCGGGACGGGACAACTCTACTATGGCTACACCTTC	-	-	TRBV19	TRBJ1-2
CASSLSRTGELFF	TGCGCCAGCAGCTTGTCAAGGACCGGGGAGCTGTTTTTT	-	-	TRBV5-1	TRBJ2-2
CASSSGTPSTDTQYF	TGTGCCAGCAGCTCCGGGACTCCTAGCACAGATACGCAGTATTTT	-	-	TRBV7-9	TRBJ2-3
CASAEGTARHYEQYF	TGTGCCAGCGCTGAAGGGACAGCTAGGCACTACGAGCAGTACTTC	-	TRBD1	TRBV25-1	TRBJ2-7
CASSQVDMGFMNTEAFF	TGCGCCAGCAGCCAAGTTGACATGGGCTTCATGAACACTGAAGCTTTCTTT	-	-	TRBV4-1	TRBJ1-1
CASSSQGHGETQYF	TGTGCCAGCAGCTCGCAGGGGCATGGGGAGACCCAGTACTTC	-	-	TRBV7-6	TRBJ2-5
CASSFRGVIRETQYF	TGTGCCAGCAGTTTTAGGGGCGTTATTCGGGAGACCCAGTACTTC	-	-	TRBV27	TRBJ2-5
CASSPYSVLHEQYF	TGTGCCAGCAGCCCCTACAGTGTCCTGCACGAGCAGTACTTC	-	-	TRBV2	TRBJ2-7
CAWSSGVGGYTF	TGTGCCTGGAGTTCTGGGGTGGGTGGCTACACCTTC	few	-	TRBV30	TRBJ1-2
CASSERTGPTGELFF	TGTGCCAGCAGCGAGAGGACAGGGCCCACCGGGGAGCTGTTTTTT	-	TRBD1	TRBV7-9	TRBJ2-2
CASSEAHNQPQHF	TGTGCCAGCAGTGAAGCGCACAATCAGCCCCAGCATTTT	-	-	TRBV2	TRBJ1-5
CASSPWSSSKGDRETQYF	TGTGCCAGCAGTCCCTGGTCTAGCAGCAAGGGAGATAGAGAGACCCAGTACTTC	-	-	TRBV6-2/TRBV6-3	TRBJ2-5
CATGQAGKQPQHF	TGTGCCACCGGACAGGCGGGCAAACAGCCCCAGCATTTT	-	TRBD1	TRBV10-3	TRBJ1-5
CASSSPRQPQHF	TGTGCCAGCAGCTCACCTAGGCAGCCCCAGCATTTT	-	-	TRBV7-6	TRBJ1-5
CASSPGQGSTGELFF	TGTGCCAGCAGCCCGGGACAGGGAAGCACCGGGGAGCTGTTTTTT	once	TRBD1	TRBV11-3	TRBJ2-2
CASSLGTDTQYF	TGTGCCAGCAGCTTAGGCACAGATACGCAGTATTTT	-	-	TRBV7-9	TRBJ2-3
CASSRGQGQETQYF	TGCGCCAGCAGCCGCGGACAGGGACAAGAGACCCAGTACTTC	-	TRBD1	TRBV5-1	TRBJ2-5
CASSPHRGRRNTGELFF	TGTGCCAGCAGTCCCCATCGGGGCAGACGGAACACCGGGGAGCTGTTTTTT	-	-	TRBV27	TRBJ2-2
CASSFSASYGYTF	TGTGCCAGCAGCTTCAGCGCCAGTTATGGCTACACCTTC	once	-	TRBV7-2	TRBJ1-2
CASSPQSLSFSDEQFF	TGTGCCAGCTCACCACAGAGCTTGAGTTTTTCAGATGAGCAGTTCTTC	-	-	TRBV18	TRBJ2-1
CASSQVGWGYTF	TGTGCCAGCAGCCAAGTTGGTTGGGGCTACACCTTC	-	-	TRBV3-1/TRBV3-2	TRBJ1-2
CASSQRTAGYNEQFF	TGTGCCAGCAGTCAGCGGACTGCAGGGTACAATGAGCAGTTCTTC	-	-	TRBV6-2/TRBV6-3	TRBJ2-1